The entry below describes one T cell receptor (beta chain). The ends lost 2 bases at V and 1 base at J; junction bases unmatched: 5. Germline CDR1 reads MNHEY; CDR2 reads SVGEGT. The length of the CDR3 is 17 residues. The data stem from a study of molecular identifiers for immune sequencing clone quantification. Using its own MiXCR run on the PCR reads, TCRdb lists one record per CDR3 protein. Among over 85,000 distinct CDR3 sequences, 20% to 25% were seen once, and the ten largest hold approximately 0.8%. The rearrangement uses TRBV6-2 or TRBV6-3 and TRBJ2-5; TRBD2 agrees at 12 bases. The sample consisted of naive CD8+ T cells from blood, with Jurkat cell RNA spiked in. Noted subset: FACS-sorted CD8+CD4-CCR7+CD45RA+ naive T cells. The clonotype originates from a human donor in good health. Some libraries in this study had Jurkat cell RNA spiked in. The CDR3 is CASSYPGTSGPQETQYF. The CDR3 region has the DNA TGTGCCAGCAGTTACCCTGGGACTAGCGGGCCCCAAGAGACCCAGTACTTC.